Sequencing of this T cell receptor beta chain was carried out in a study of shared clonotypes between healthy human individuals. On the study more broadly: Two women and a few men aged 18 to 49 served as donors. Study outcomes and limitations: Naive subsets generally exceeded memory subsets in estimated richness. All-four-donor shared clonotypes had higher generation probabilities than non-shared clonotypes did.

Of note for this clone: The antigen remains undetermined.

The CD4+ fraction was divided into a CD45RA+ naive subset and a CD45RA-negative memory subset. The CDR3 extends over 19 amino acids. The V and J ends lost 2 bases and 4 bases respectively, with 21 bases between them. Germline CDR1 reads MNHNS; CDR2 reads SASEGT. This table comes from immunoSEQ multiplex PCR, and its TCRdb copy is limited to in-frame clones, with some not included. In the table there are 2 million to 2.5 million clones, more than 90% of which are singletons. V usage is TRBV6-1 and J usage is TRBJ1-6; a possible D gene is TRBD1 (6 bases). This TCR was sampled from a man aged 18 to 29 in good health. The material sequenced was naive CD4+ T cells sorted from blood. The subset: CD45RA+ positively selected. CDR3 DNA: TGTGCCAGCAGTGAAAGGGGGTCTGGTCTTCAGGCTTATAATTCACCCCTCCACTTT. Its translation: CASSERGSGLQAYNSPLHF.